The 21 T cell receptor beta chains reported below all come from one sample, sequenced in a study of OX40 agonist ivuxolimab in advanced cancers. Generated by immunoSEQ multiplex PCR, the TCRdb table keeps only in-frame clones and is missing some. Found here are over 14,000 clones, 60% to 80% of them singletons; the top ten hold roughly 32%. Sequenced here: CD4+ or CD8+ T cells sorted from blood, sampled in a trial of the OX40 agonist ivuxolimab. These receptors came from an adult with an advanced solid tumor such as melanoma, head and neck, liver or kidney cancer.

This chain connects TRBV6-1 to TRBJ2-1, with D perhaps TRBD2 (6 bases). Between the trimmed V and J ends, which lost 6 bases and 7 bases, there was a span of 10 bases. Germline values: CDR1 MNHNS, CDR2 SASEGT. The CDR3 loop spans 12 amino acids. CDR3 sequence reads: CASRDYRNEQFF. The CDR3 DNA sequence: TGTGCCAGCAGGGACTACCGGAATGAGCAGTTCTTC.

V usage is TRBV11-2 and J usage is TRBJ2-5, with D tentatively TRBD2 (5 bases). This CDR3 region has 16 residues. From germline, CDR1 is SGHAT and CDR2 FQNNGV. Trimming took off 1 base at V and 1 base at J, with 13 bases between the two ends. CDR3 protein: CASSLGLAPPQETQYF. CDR3 bases: TGTGCCAGCAGCTTAGGTTTAGCGCCTCCCCAAGAGACCCAGTACTTC.

In nucleotides, the CDR3 is TGTGCCAGCAGCCCGGGACAGCTAACCTACGAGCAGTACTTC. The encoded protein is CASSPGQLTYEQYF. This sequence joins TRBV7-9 and TRBJ2-7; TRBD1 matches 7 bases. The CDR3 spans 14 residues. V lost 5 bases and J lost 2; bases outside the gene matches: 6. Germline CDR1 SEHNR, CDR2 FQNEAQ (reference sequence). Full variable domain (remainder filled in from reference TRBV7-9 and TRBJ2-7): DTGVSQNPRHKITKRGQNVTFRCDPISEHNRLYWYRQTLGQGPEFLTYFQNEAQLEKSRLLSDRFSAERPKGSFSTLEIQRTEQGDSAMYLCASSPGQLTYEQYFGPGTRLTVT.

The V and J genes are TRBV29-1 and TRBJ2-2; 9 bases match TRBD2. With 6 bases clipped from V and 4 bases from J, the junction kept 9 bases outside the gene matches. The CDR3 totals 15 residues. CDR1 is SQVTM and CDR2 is ANQGSEA in the germline V gene. As DNA, the CDR3 is TGCAGCGTCAGACTAGCGGTGGCGGGCACCGGGGAGCTGTTTTTT. It translates to CSVRLAVAGTGELFF.

The gene calls are TRBV4-1 and TRBJ2-7; possibly TRBD2 for D (6 bases). Germline-derived CDR1 and CDR2 are MGHRA and YSYEKL. This CDR3 is 13 amino acids long. V was clipped by 4 bases and J by 6 bases, with 13 bases between them. CDR3 sequence reads: CASSPPAGSEQYF. CDR3 DNA sequence: TGCGCCAGCAGCCCCCCGGCGGGGTCCGAGCAGTACTTC.

The chain couples TRBV7-9 to TRBJ2-7, with unresolved D. The CDR3 covers 12 residues. Germline assignment: CDR1 SEHNR and CDR2 FQNEAQ (reference sequence). Trimming pared 4 bases from V and 3 bases from J, leaving 7 bases between. The chain's CDR3 is CASSSQVYEQYF. Written as DNA, the CDR3 is TGTGCCAGCAGCTCTCAGGTCTACGAGCAGTACTTC. Full variable domain (outside the CDR3, taken from reference TRBV7-9 and TRBJ2-7): DTGVSQNPRHKITKRGQNVTFRCDPISEHNRLYWYRQTLGQGPEFLTYFQNEAQLEKSRLLSDRFSAERPKGSFSTLEIQRTEQGDSAMYLCASSSQVYEQYFGPGTRLTVT.

This clone was recorded once. The genes are TRBV19 and TRBJ1-1; D is uncertain. CDR3 size: 13 residues. Germline loops: CDR1 LNHDA, CDR2 SQIVND (reference sequence). Trimming cost V 3 bases and J 3 bases, with 8 bases left between them. Written as DNA, the CDR3 is TGTGCCAGTAGTATGGGCACACACACTGAAGCTTTCTTT. As protein: CASSMGTHTEAFF.

CDR3 bases: TGTGCCAGCAGCACTCCCCGGGGGGTAGCGGGAAAACAGAATGAGCAGTTCTTC. Protein: CASSTPRGVAGKQNEQFF. The chain recombines TRBV9 with TRBJ2-1; 8 bases agree with TRBD2. With 4 bases clipped from V and 7 bases from J, the junction kept 19 bases outside the gene matches. Germline assignment: CDR1 SGDLS and CDR2 YYNGEE. CDR3 length: 18 residues.

This chain joins TRBV9 and TRBJ2-2, with 8 bases aligning to TRBD1. This CDR3 spans 18 amino acids. Per germline, CDR1 SGDLS and CDR2 YYNGEE. The trim removed 2 bases at V and 4 bases at J, leaving 13 bases unmatched. The CDR3 DNA follows: TGTGCCAGCAGCGTCGGACAGGGAGTCTCCCGTGCCACCGGGGAGCTGTTTTTT. It codes for CASSVGQGVSRATGELFF.

This clone was counted a few times. The V call is TRBV4-1, the J call TRBJ2-7, with 12 bases matching TRBD2. The germline gives CDR1 MGHRA, CDR2 YSYEKL. Trimming took 4 bases from V and 7 from J; bases not matched to a gene: 11. The CDR3 is 16 amino acids. The CDR3 is CASSPTLAGGPGEQYF. CDR3 DNA sequence: TGCGCCAGCAGCCCAACCCTAGCGGGAGGGCCGGGGGAGCAGTACTTC.

This clone was counted between two and nine times. V and J are TRBV5-1 and TRBJ2-7, with D maybe TRBD2 (5 bases). V lost 4 bases and J 3 bases, leaving 11 bases between the germline ends. The germline CDR1 and CDR2 sequences are SGHRS and YFSETQ. CDR3 length equals 13 residues. CDR3 DNA: TGCGCCAGCAGCATAAACGGGATCTACGAGCAGTACTTC. It is translated as CASSINGIYEQYF. Filled out from reference TRBV5-1 and TRBJ2-7, the complete variable domain reads KAGVTQTPRYLIKTRGQQVTLSCSPISGHRSVSWYQQTPGQGLQFLFEYFSETQRNKGNFPGRFSGRQFSNSRSEMNVSTLELGDSALYLCASSINGIYEQYFGPGTRLTVT.

This chain joins TRBV19 and TRBJ2-1; the D call may be TRBD1 or TRBD2 (5 bases each). Germline-derived CDR1 and CDR2 are LNHDA and SQIVND (reference sequence). Trimming shortened V by 5 bases and J by 7 bases, and 15 bases separated the two germline ends. The CDR3 loop spans 14 amino acids. CDR3 DNA sequence: TGTGCCAGTAGTCAGGGAGAGGCTAAAAATGAGCAGTTCTTC. It translates to CASSQGEAKNEQFF.

The V call is TRBV30, the J call TRBJ1-6, with D perhaps TRBD1 (6 bases). V was cut by 3 bases and J by 9 bases, with 18 bases left in between. The CDR3 consists of 15 residues. Germline lookup yields CDR1 GTSNPN and CDR2 SVGIG (reference sequence). CDR3 residues: CAWRGVGGSISPLHF. The CDR3 bases are TGTGCCTGGAGGGGAGTGGGGGGCTCCATTTCACCCCTCCACTTT.

The chain uses TRBV5-4 and TRBJ2-1, with D unclear. Germline CDR1 reads SGHNT; CDR2 reads YYREEE (reference sequence). The length of the CDR3 is 14 residues. V was shortened by 4 bases and J by 6 bases, with 14 bases between the two germline ends. As DNA, the CDR3 is TGTGCCAGCAGCCACAGTCTAGGCGGCAATGAGCAGTTCTTC. Its protein product is CASSHSLGGNEQFF.

The chain employs TRBV4-1 and TRBJ1-2; D might be TRBD1 (5 bases). This CDR3 contains 16 residues. Trimming left V 0 bases short and J 4 bases short, with 15 bases between. The germline CDR1 and CDR2 sequences are MGHRA and YSYEKL. In nucleotides, the CDR3 is TGCGCCAGCAGCCAAGATCCCGGGGACCGAGGCTATGGCTACACCTTC. The encoded protein is CASSQDPGDRGYGYTF.

The chain links TRBV12-5 to TRBJ2-7; unclear D gene. The germline gives CDR1 LGHNT, CDR2 FRNRAP. V lost 3 bases and J 2 bases, leaving 8 bases between the germline ends. The CDR3 totals 13 residues. CDR3 coding DNA: TGTGCTAGTGGTTTTGACACCACCTACGAGCAGTACTTC. Translation: CASGFDTTYEQYF.

Written as DNA, the CDR3 is TGTGCCAGCAGCTTGGACGGACCCCAAACTGAAGCTTTCTTT. Translating gives CASSLDGPQTEAFF. V usage is TRBV5-4 and J usage is TRBJ1-1; D uncertain. The CDR3 has 14 amino acids. The germline V gene has CDR1 SGHNT and CDR2 YYREEE (reference sequence). V lost 0 bases and J lost 5, with 11 bases in between.

The CDR3 coding sequence is TGCGCCAGCAGCCAATCGGGGGTGAACACTGAAGCTTTCTTT. It codes for CASSQSGVNTEAFF. J is TRBJ1-1 and V is TRBV4-1; a weak D match, TRBD1 (5 bases). This CDR3 spans 14 amino acids. Germline values: CDR1 MGHRA, CDR2 YSYEKL. Trimming pared 2 bases from V and 0 bases from J, leaving 7 bases between.

This chain links TRBV27 with TRBJ2-1; D possibly corresponds to TRBD2 (5 bases). Germline CDR1 and CDR2: MNHEY and SMNVEV (reference sequence). The CDR3 runs 17 residues. V was pared by 5 bases and J by 2 bases, with 19 bases between. Written as DNA, the CDR3 is TGTGCCAGCAGTCCGTGGGCTAGCCCGAGTCCCTACAATGAGCAGTTCTTC. Encoded protein: CASSPWASPSPYNEQFF.

The chain recombines TRBV7-9 with TRBJ2-1, with 11 bases fitting TRBD2. This CDR3 is 17 amino acids long. V was clipped by 5 bases and J by 5 bases; unmatched bases: 11. Germline V lookup: CDR1 SEHNR, CDR2 FQNEAQ (reference sequence). Written as DNA, the CDR3 is TGTGCCAGCAGCCCTCTGCCCCCGGGACTAGCGGACAATGAGCAGTTCTTC. This translates into CASSPLPPGLADNEQFF.

This clone came up a few times. The DNA for the CDR3 is TGTGCCAGCAGCTTAGGCAGGTGGGGCAATCAGCCCCAGCATTTT. Translation gives CASSLGRWGNQPQHF. The V and J genes are TRBV7-8 and TRBJ1-5; D gene uncertain. The CDR3 extends over 15 amino acids. V was clipped by 1 base and J by 2 bases, with 9 bases between them. Germline V gene sequence: CDR1 SGHVS, CDR2 FQNEAQ.